Sequencing of this T cell receptor (beta chain) was carried out in a study of cytomegalovirus exposure and HLA in healthy donors (dated by TCRdb to about 2017). A note on the overall study: According to an earlier analysis of 450 to 650 of the donors, about 180 million T cells yielded some 120 million unique TCR beta sequences and more than 250 Gb of sequence data. Both class I and class II loci were covered by HLA typing, at four-digit resolution. Typing coverage differed by locus: A, B, C, DRB1 and DQB1 were typed in roughly 620-630 donors, DQA1 in around 500, DPA1 in over 600, and DPB1 in 450 to 480. Roughly 5 DR-DQ haplotypes were treated as single units for association and clustering because of strong linkage in the cohort. Of the 300 to 450 genotyped donors, 75% to 85% were placed in the genetic ancestry cluster associated with self-reported Caucasian donors. A later analysis re-analyzed previously published TCR beta repertoires from approximately 700 donors and added high-resolution HLA genotyping to study TCR occurrence patterns. Approximately 310 gigabases of sequencing data and 70 million to 100 million unique TCR sequences were included in an early release covering about 620 HLA-typed donors. Alongside the repertoire data, information on donor age, sex, ethnicity and CMV serostatus was compiled. The aim of the study was to test whether cataloging public T cell receptors could identify signatures of past pathogen exposure. Using immunosequencing, the study profiled T cell repertoires from some 670 subjects and related those repertoires to cytomegalovirus serostatus. In addition to the first cohort of several hundred subjects, a separate validation cohort of some 120 different subjects was used. Rather than drawing on any new phenotypic data, the later analysis identified candidate immune exposures from TCR beta sequences and the way those sequences occurred across donors. An earlier analysis of 587 of the donors used high-throughput TCR beta sequencing to judge whether each TCR beta V gene segment behaved as functional or pseudogenic. Every discovery cohort repertoire had been produced on one sequencing platform. Among 300 to 500 genotyped donors of the cohort, an average of approximately 200,000 unique TCR beta nucleotide sequences was sequenced per donor, of which approximately 18% were non-productive. In a later genetic analysis, genome-wide SNP genotypes for 398 of the 666 donors were used, and that subset was treated as a discovery cohort. To predict cytomegalovirus infection status, the study combined high-throughput TCR immunosequencing, statistical association of individual TCRs with disease status, and machine learning.

What the study reported, not specific to this receptor: Linkage disequilibrium might explain the correlated functional status among segregating V segments, but an unknown experimental factor could not be excluded. Strong co-occurrence of HLA alleles, especially DR and DQ, made assigning TCR associations to individual alleles difficult. In an earlier analysis of 587 of the donors, most TCR beta V segments appeared in productive rearrangements about 90% or about 30% of the time, broadly matching IMGT annotations. Some IMGT-functional V segments, including TRBV6-2 and TRBV6-3, could not be distinguished by the 87-base-pair reads and were therefore excluded. A later analysis reported that several top co-occurrence clusters appeared linked to parvovirus B19, influenza, CMV and Epstein-Barr virus. In a later genetic analysis, fewer N-insertions in productive TCRs were reported among donors in an Asian-associated ancestry cluster than the roughly 670-donor mean. Approximately 18 rarely observed V segments, including chromosome 9 orphons, were excluded from the earlier analysis of just under 600 of the donors because counts were too low. It was suggested by the authors that the approach could potentially be generalized to other disease states and immunological phenotypes. The classifier was reported to diagnose cytomegalovirus status with high specificity and sensitivity in both the original cohort and the validation cohort. In a later analysis, the rate of TCR association differed among HLA loci, with DRB1 alleles having the most associated TCRs and HLA-C alleles having the fewest. Sequencing depth was assumed to be roughly uniform across donors in the presence/absence analyses, though that assumption may not hold. CMV serostatus was the only immune exposure information available for the cohort. In a later analysis, HLA-associated TCR beta chains were found to be more clonally expanded and to have lower generation probabilities than equally common non-associated chains. In a later genetic analysis, a missense DCLRE1C variant was associated with V-gene and J-gene trimming of TCR beta chains, and the association was replicated in an independent cohort. A cluster of highly shared sequence variants was judged likely to represent a technical artifact of the sequencing pipeline. A further reported finding was that TCR beta sequences accurately predicted the HLA-A and HLA-B alleles for most subjects in the first cohort. Across donors, most TCR sequences were observed very rarely, whereas some public TCRs were present in many individuals. A total of 150 to 200 TCR beta chains were listed by the study as associated with cytomegalovirus. At a false discovery rate of 0.05, a later analysis linked 16,000 or so TCR beta sequences to specific HLA alleles. Because HLA typing was unavailable for some donors at each locus, only the typed subset was used in association tests. This cohort had only TCR beta chains sequenced, and the lack of alpha or paired-chain data limited which features could be detected. According to a later analysis, most CMV-associated TCR beta chains appeared to be HLA-restricted, and the HLA associations seemed to be driven largely by CMV exposure. A few of the identified cytomegalovirus-associated TCR beta chains were confirmed in vitro to be specific for cytomegalovirus antigens.

Library preparation employed the immunoSEQ multiplex PCR assay. A mixture of 60 forward primers for TCR Vbeta segments and 13 reverse primers for TCR Jbeta segments was used in the multiplex PCR. Amplification of the CDR3 region of rearranged TCR beta genes was performed with a multiplex PCR assay on genomic DNA. The amplified TCR beta libraries were sequenced on the Illumina HiSeq System as 87-base-pair reads. In the authors' own workflow: In a later analysis, about 80 million unique TCR beta chains were counted across the 650 to 700 repertoires, and approximately 11 million of these chains were shared by at least two donors. Raw reads were error-corrected and collapsed into unique sequences by a nearest-neighbor algorithm in which closely related sequences were merged to remove PCR and sequencing errors. CDR3 sequences were aligned to IMGT reference sequences to assign V, D and J gene segments. For a sequence to be retained, a match of at least six nucleotides was required to both a V gene segment and a J gene segment. Rearrangements were called productive when the CDR3 lacked stop codons and stayed in frame with V and J; all others were non-productive. CDR3 was defined according to IMGT convention as the region running from the second conserved V-encoded cysteine to the conserved J-encoded phenylalanine. Sequences without an unambiguous match to a single V gene segment were excluded from the earlier analysis of 450 to 750 of the donors. An earlier analysis of a few hundred of the donors classified V segments as functional when productive rearrangements were above 56.7% and as segregating when the standard deviation between donors was above 5%. A statistical classification framework was developed to diagnose cytomegalovirus status using the catalog of TCR beta chain sequences. In a later analysis, V and J genes were assigned by comparing TCR nucleotide sequences against IMGT/GENE-DB human TR gene sequences. A later analysis assigned CDR3 sequences and most-parsimonious VDJ recombination scenarios with the TCRdist pipeline. In a later analysis, each TCR beta chain was defined by its CDR3 amino acid sequence together with its V-gene family, and reads lacking a unique V-gene family were excluded. To address suspected cross-contamination and a sequencing artifact, a later analysis removed a few hundred highly shared, low-generation-probability nucleotide sequences. For each public chain, a later analysis derived a clonal expansion index from normalized ranks of inferred template counts within each repertoire. In a later analysis, generation probabilities were computed with a VDJ recombination model fitted to out-of-frame rearrangements, and the resulting probabilities were checked against IGoR. Hypergeometric tests were used in a later analysis to score TCR-TCR, TCR-HLA and TCR-CMV co-occurrence, with a repertoire-size bias correction applied to the TCR pairs. To estimate false discovery rates, a later analysis permuted the HLA or CMV assignments 20 times. In a later analysis, co-occurring TCRs were grouped using DBSCAN, and TCRdist sequence similarity was added for clustering within HLA-allele-positive subsets. For co-occurrence clustering, repertoires with fewer than 30,000 or more than 120,000 public chains were excluded, along with about five repertoires with anomalous nucleotide sharing. TCRdb took this table from immuneACCESS and kept in-frame rearrangements with V and J called. Such tables lack part of the clones; where checked against another copy, unresolved V genes explain under half of the gap, and the rest is unexplained. V and J calls and clone size are given by that table; D and trimming were obtained from the DNA. This sample comprises over 150,000 clones, about 80% of them detected only once. 2% to 2.5% of the sample lies in the top ten.

In total, around 600 healthy bone marrow donors made up the cohort. At the time of sampling, every cohort member was nominally healthy, though immune exposures that went unrecorded were likely present. The donor tested CMV seronegative and was one of the 352 seronegative cohort members. Every donor gave a peripheral blood sample, and the peripheral blood mononuclear cells from that sample were used for TCR beta sequencing. The Qiagen DNeasy Blood Extraction Kit was used to extract genomic DNA from the blood cell samples. CDR1 GTSNPN and CDR2 SVGIG are derived from the germline V gene (reference sequence). The CDR3 contains 11 residues, cysteine and phenylalanine counted. The sequence is cut down to CDR3 DNA, 33 bases in frame from base 1. V lost 4 bases and J lost 5 bases; the stretch between them is 9 bases long. Points on this clone: The antigen it recognizes is unknown. Per-base quality was not reported, and no clone a single base away is much larger than it.

Input material: PBMCs. The chain joins TRBV30 to TRBJ2-7; TRBD1 is a possible D gene, resting on 6 matching bases. This clonotype was obtained from a woman younger than 45 in good health and CMV-seronegative. The bases read TGTGCCTGGACAGGGGACAACGAGCAGTACTTC. Its product reads: CAWTGDNEQYF.